This T cell receptor (beta chain) appears in the sequencing data of a study of cytomegalovirus exposure and HLA in healthy donors (dated by TCRdb to between 2016 and 2019). The study in broad terms: In an earlier analysis of around 540 of the donors, about 270 Gb of sequence data and roughly 100 million unique TCR beta sequences from about 180 million T cells were reported. An early release that covered some 640 HLA-typed donors contained approximately 300 gigabases of sequencing data and 85 million to 100 million unique TCR sequences. Among the approximately 430 genotyped donors, about 83% belonged to the genetic ancestry cluster associated with self-reported Caucasian donors. The study was designed to test whether signatures of past pathogen exposure could be identified by cataloging public T cell receptors. The study used immunosequencing to profile the T cell repertoires of several hundred subjects and linked those repertoires to cytomegalovirus serostatus. A separate validation cohort of 100 to 150 different subjects was used in addition to the 666-subject first cohort. To predict cytomegalovirus infection status, the study brought together high-throughput TCR immunosequencing, statistical association of individual TCRs with disease status, and machine learning. To study patterns of TCR occurrence, a later analysis re-analyzed previously published TCR beta repertoires from under 750 donors and added high-resolution HLA genotyping. In the later analysis, no new phenotypic data were used to find candidate immune exposures; instead, reliance was placed on TCR beta sequences and their occurrence across donors. An earlier analysis of more than 450 of the donors used high-throughput TCR beta sequencing to judge whether each TCR beta V gene segment behaved as functional or pseudogenic. Donor age, sex, ethnicity and CMV serostatus were collected together with the repertoire data. In a later genetic analysis, genome-wide SNP genotypes for about 65% of the 666 donors were used, and that subset was treated as a discovery cohort. All discovery cohort repertoires had been generated on a single sequencing platform. Class I and class II HLA loci were covered by the typing at four-digit resolution. The number of typed donors differed by locus: about 620-640 for A, B, C, DRB1 and DQB1; some 540 for DQA1; 606 for DPA1; and roughly 490 for DPB1. Because of strong linkage in the cohort, five DR-DQ haplotypes were treated as single units for association and clustering. On average, roughly 200,000 unique TCR beta nucleotide sequences were sequenced per donor among about 400 genotyped donors of the cohort, with around 19% of those sequences being non-productive.

What the work shows at the level of the full study, not this receptor alone: In a later analysis, several top co-occurrence clusters were reported to appear linked to parvovirus B19, influenza, CMV and Epstein-Barr virus. V-gene and J-gene trimming of TCR beta chains was associated with a missense DCLRE1C variant in a later genetic analysis, and the association was replicated in an independent cohort. A total of 150 to 200 TCR beta chains were listed by the study as associated with cytomegalovirus. Strong co-occurrence of HLA alleles, especially DR and DQ, made assigning TCR associations to individual alleles difficult. Linkage disequilibrium might explain the correlated functional status among segregating V segments, but an unknown experimental factor could not be ruled out. In both the original and validation cohorts, the classifier was reported to diagnose cytomegalovirus status with high specificity and sensitivity. A later analysis found that most CMV-associated TCR beta chains appeared HLA-restricted, with HLA associations seemingly driven largely by CMV exposure. An earlier analysis of approximately 600 of the donors showed that most TCR beta V segments appeared in productive rearrangements either about 90% or about 30% of the time, which broadly matched IMGT annotations. Three of the identified cytomegalovirus-associated TCR beta chains were confirmed in vitro to be specific for cytomegalovirus antigens. A further reported finding was that TCR beta sequences accurately predicted the HLA-A and HLA-B alleles for most subjects in the first cohort. It was suggested by the authors that the approach could potentially be generalized to other disease states and immunological phenotypes. Some IMGT-functional V segments, including TRBV6-2 and TRBV6-3, could not be distinguished by the 87-base-pair reads and were therefore excluded. The only immune exposure information available for the cohort was CMV serostatus. A cluster of highly shared sequence variants was judged likely to represent a technical artifact of the sequencing pipeline. Most TCR sequences were seen in very few donors, while some public TCRs were found in many individuals. Because HLA typing was missing for some donors at each locus, association tests included only the typed subset. Specific HLA alleles were associated with 15,000 to 20,000 TCR beta sequences at a false discovery rate of 0.05 in a later analysis. In a later analysis, HLA-associated TCR beta chains showed more clonal expansion and lower generation probabilities than non-associated chains that were equally common. Presence/absence analyses assumed roughly uniform sequencing depth across donors, an assumption that may not hold. In this cohort, only TCR beta chains were sequenced, and detectable features were limited by the absence of alpha or paired-chain data. A later analysis found that TCR association rates varied across HLA loci, with DRB1 alleles showing the most associated TCRs and HLA-C alleles the fewest. According to a later genetic analysis, donors in an Asian-associated ancestry cluster had fewer N-insertions in productive TCRs than the roughly 670-donor mean. Because counts were too low, about 18 rarely observed V segments, including chromosome 9 orphons, were excluded from the earlier analysis of 587 of the donors.

The method behind the library was the immunoSEQ multiplex PCR assay. The multiplex PCR relied on a mix of 60 forward primers for TCR Vbeta segments and 13 reverse primers for TCR Jbeta segments. The CDR3 region of rearranged TCR beta genes was amplified from genomic DNA with a multiplex PCR assay. Amplified TCR beta libraries were sequenced as 87-base-pair reads on the Illumina HiSeq System. The original pipeline was this. A later analysis tallied tens of millions of unique TCR beta chains across the 666 repertoires, and around 9.9 million of those chains were shared by two or more donors. To remove PCR and sequencing errors, raw reads were error-corrected and collapsed into unique sequences using a nearest-neighbor algorithm that merged closely related sequences. Alignment of CDR3 sequences to IMGT reference sequences was used to assign V, D and J gene segments. For a sequence to be retained, a match of at least six nucleotides to both a V gene segment and a J gene segment was required. A rearrangement was called productive if the CDR3 had no stop codons and remained in frame with V and J, and every other rearrangement was called non-productive. Following IMGT convention, CDR3 was defined as the stretch from the second conserved V-encoded cysteine up to the conserved J-encoded phenylalanine. The earlier analysis of approximately 590 of the donors excluded any sequence lacking an unambiguous match to a single V gene segment. An earlier analysis of fewer than 750 of the donors called V segments functional above 56.7% productive rearrangements and segregating when the between-donor standard deviation exceeded 5%. A statistical classification framework was built for diagnosing cytomegalovirus status from the catalog of TCR beta chain sequences. V and J gene assignment, in a later analysis, came from comparing TCR nucleotide sequences with IMGT/GENE-DB human TR gene sequences. The TCRdist pipeline was used in a later analysis to assign CDR3 sequences and most-parsimonious VDJ recombination scenarios. In a later analysis, every TCR beta chain was defined by the combination of its CDR3 amino acid sequence and its V-gene family, and reads without a unique V-gene family were dropped. As a way to deal with suspected cross-contamination and a sequencing artifact, a later analysis dropped approximately 590 nucleotide sequences that were highly shared and had low generation probability. In a later analysis, a clonal expansion index was calculated for each public chain from normalized within-repertoire ranks of inferred template counts. In a later analysis, generation probabilities were computed using a VDJ recombination model fitted to out-of-frame rearrangements, and the results were checked against IGoR. In a later analysis, TCR-TCR, TCR-HLA and TCR-CMV co-occurrence was scored with hypergeometric tests, and a repertoire-size bias correction was applied to TCR pairs. False discovery rates were estimated in a later analysis by permuting HLA or CMV assignments 20 times. A later analysis grouped co-occurring TCRs with DBSCAN, adding TCRdist sequence similarity when clustering within HLA-allele-positive subsets. For co-occurrence clustering, repertoires with fewer than 30,000 or more than 120,000 public chains were excluded, along with 4 to 6 repertoires with anomalous nucleotide sharing. In its TCRdb copy, this immuneACCESS table keeps in-frame sequences only and misses some clones. Where compared with another copy, unresolved V genes explain less than half of these, and the others have no known cause. V, J and clone size are taken as reported in that table, and D and trimming were inferred from the DNA itself. This sample comprises 170,000 or so clones, more than 70% of them detected only once. In total, the top ten clones hold roughly 0.38% of the sample.

The cohort comprised fewer than 700 healthy bone marrow donors. At the time of sampling, all cohort members were nominally healthy, though unrecorded immune exposures were likely present. The donor tested CMV seronegative, placing the donor among the 350 to 400 seronegative members of the cohort. A peripheral blood sample was collected from each donor, and TCR beta sequencing was performed on peripheral blood mononuclear cells. Genomic DNA extraction from the blood cell samples was performed with the Qiagen DNeasy Blood Extraction Kit. The CDR3, cysteine through phenylalanine, is 18 amino acids long. CDR3 DNA is the only sequence kept; it has 54 bases, read in frame from the first base. CDR1 LNHNV and CDR2 YYDKDF were looked up in the germline V gene (reference sequence). The junction shows trimming of 1 base on V and 3 bases on J, plus 19 bases between the germline ends. As regards this clone: There is no known antigen for this receptor. The input lacks base qualities; no much larger clone sits a single base away.

The receptor chain draws on TRBV15 and TRBJ2-1; D gene: possibly TRBD2, on 6 matching bases. This sequence originates from a boy aged 2 to 10 in good health and CMV-seronegative. Sequencing used PBMCs. The CDR3 protein sequence reads: CATSRGRGNGGSYNEQFF. The bases are TGTGCCACCAGCAGAGGACGGGGGAACGGCGGCAGCTACAATGAGCAGTTCTTC.